Described below is a single T cell receptor (beta chain) sequence and its context. Original processing methods: Estimation of nucleated cell counts relied on the amplification of reference gene primers. TCRdb keeps only in-frame clones here, not all; method: immunoSEQ multiplex PCR. From that table come the V and J calls and clone size; the DNA was used to work out D and trimming. The table shows about 270,000 clones, with more than 65% occurring only once. Germline V gives CDR1 SGDLS, CDR2 YYNGEE. The J segment lost 9 bases and the V segment lost 0 bases, leaving 18 bases of the junction unmatched. The CDR3 is 18 amino acids. This record comes from a study of blood T cell repertoires in COVID-19. Study context: The samples span acute and convalescent COVID-19 from the United States, Italy and Spain. Sample material is recorded as cDNA or gDNA derived from T cells, B-cell-depleted T cells, or PBMCs.

The chain recombines TRBV9 with TRBJ2-1, with 7 bases that match TRBD2. The sequence was collected from a woman between 18 and 29 years old with acute or convalescent COVID-19. Sequences were obtained from peripheral blood. The CDR3 sequence: CASSVVGSGMDVRGEQFF. The CDR3 DNA sequence: TGTGCCAGCAGCGTAGTAGGAAGCGGGATGGATGTAAGGGGTGAGCAGTTCTTC.